Given below is one T cell receptor (beta chain) in context. Trimming took off 3 bases at V and 4 bases at J, with 7 bases between the two ends. The germline V gene encodes CDR1 MNHEY and CDR2 SMNVEV (reference sequence). CDR3 length: 13 amino acids. Seattle enrolled patients during active infection and tracked them longitudinally. This sample stems from a study of blood T cell repertoires in COVID-19. In the study overall: There were acute and convalescent COVID-19 samples, and they came from the United States, Italy and Spain.

In the authors' methods: Nucleated cell number was recorded as an estimate derived from reference gene primer amplification. The protocol was immunoSEQ multiplex PCR, while the TCRdb copy is restricted to in-frame clones and leaves out a portion. The V and J calls and clone size come from that table; D and trimming were worked out from the DNA. Of some 310,000 clones in the sample, 90% are singletons; the top ten hold around 1%. The source is a woman between 40 and 55 years old with COVID-19, enrolled during active disease. V is TRBV27 and J is TRBJ2-1, with D possibly matching TRBD1 (5 bases). Sequences were obtained from peripheral blood. This chain's CDR3 is CASSLDTYNEQFF. CDR3 bases: TGTGCCAGCAGTTTGGACACATACAATGAGCAGTTCTTC.